The following is a T cell receptor beta chain sequence with its context. TCRdb re-called the RT-PCR reads through MiXCR, storing one row per CDR3 protein. The data hold about 800,000 distinct CDR3 sequences, with about 20% observed a single time. The data were taken from a study of response to subunit inactivated influenza vaccine. V lost 5 bases to trimming and J lost 6 bases, with 11 bases between them. This CDR3 contains 13 residues. The germline gives CDR1 MGHRA, CDR2 YSYEKL. The sample was PBMCs from blood, taken 5 days after vaccination. The chain uses TRBV4-1 and TRBJ2-1; D remains unclear. The source of this sequence is a man aged 50 to 59 who received an inactivated influenza vaccine. Written as DNA, the CDR3 is TGCGCCAGCAGCTCGTTCTTGCTCAATGAGCAGTTCTTC. The encoded protein is CASSSFLLNEQFF.